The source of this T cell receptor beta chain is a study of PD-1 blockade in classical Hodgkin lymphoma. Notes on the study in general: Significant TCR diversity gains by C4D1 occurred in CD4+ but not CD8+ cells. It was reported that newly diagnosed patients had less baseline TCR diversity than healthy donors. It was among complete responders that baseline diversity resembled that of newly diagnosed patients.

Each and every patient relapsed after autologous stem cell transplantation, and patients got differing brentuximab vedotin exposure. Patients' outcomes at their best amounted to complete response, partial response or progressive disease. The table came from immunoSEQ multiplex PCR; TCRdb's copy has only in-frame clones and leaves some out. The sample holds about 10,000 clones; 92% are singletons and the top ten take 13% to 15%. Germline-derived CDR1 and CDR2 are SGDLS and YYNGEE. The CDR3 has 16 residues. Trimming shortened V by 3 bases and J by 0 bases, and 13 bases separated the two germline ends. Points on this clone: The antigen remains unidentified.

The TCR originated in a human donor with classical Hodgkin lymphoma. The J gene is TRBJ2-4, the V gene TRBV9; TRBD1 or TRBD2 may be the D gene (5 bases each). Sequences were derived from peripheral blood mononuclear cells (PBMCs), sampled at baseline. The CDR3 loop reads CASSDGTVLAKNIQYF. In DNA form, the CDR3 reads TGTGCCAGCAGCGACGGGACGGTGCTAGCCAAAAACATTCAGTACTTC.